This T cell receptor beta chain was obtained from a study of graft-versus-host responses after intestinal transplantation. On the study more broadly: Each recipient received a multivisceral, liver-intestinal, or isolated intestinal graft. Study outcomes and limitations: Within the allografts of patients who had graft-donor T cell macrochimerism, graft-versus-host to host-versus-graft clonal ratios were high.

The V gene end was trimmed by 0 bases and the J gene end by 4 bases; junction bases not matched to a gene: 6. Germline lookup yields CDR1 SGHRS and CDR2 YFSETQ. This CDR3 is built from 15 residues. The researchers put some 200,000 CFSE-labeled responder cells into plates with some 200,000 irradiated, violet-dye-labeled stimulator cells. Upon completion of the reaction, proliferating CFSE-low responders, both CD3+CD4+ and CD3+CD8+, were sorted. Data came from immunoSEQ multiplex PCR; TCRdb stores just in-frame clones and leaves some out. In the table there are about 15,000 clones, around a third of which are singletons.

The sample was alloreactive CD4+ T cells from a mixed lymphocyte reaction culture, taken before intestinal transplant. Noted subset: CFSE-low proliferating T cells sorted from roughly six-day pre-transplant mixed lymphocyte reaction (GvH or HvG direction). This sequence originates from a human patient who received an intestinal transplant. The chain combines TRBV5-1 with TRBJ2-7; 8 nucleotides match TRBD2. The CDR3 DNA is TGCGCCAGCAGCTTGGAGGTCGCTAGCGGGTACGAGCAGTACTTC. Its translation is CASSLEVASGYEQYF.